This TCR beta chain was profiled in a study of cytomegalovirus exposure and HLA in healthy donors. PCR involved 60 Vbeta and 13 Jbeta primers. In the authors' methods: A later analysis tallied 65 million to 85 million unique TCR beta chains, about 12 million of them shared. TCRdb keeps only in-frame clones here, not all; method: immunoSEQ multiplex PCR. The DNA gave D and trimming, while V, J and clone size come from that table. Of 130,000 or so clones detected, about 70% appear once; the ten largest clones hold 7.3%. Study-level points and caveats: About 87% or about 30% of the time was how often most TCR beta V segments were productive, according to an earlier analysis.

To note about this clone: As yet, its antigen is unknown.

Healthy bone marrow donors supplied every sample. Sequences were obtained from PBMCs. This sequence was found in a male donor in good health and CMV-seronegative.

CDR3 loop: CASSQQSVLPGTGTTNEKLFF. Written as DNA, the CDR3 is TGTGCCAGCAGCCAGCAATCCGTGCTCCCCGGGACAGGGACAACTAATGAAAAACTGTTTTTT. This chain joins TRBV9 and TRBJ1-4; 9 positions agree with TRBD1. CDR3 size: 21 residues. The V gene end was trimmed by 4 bases and the J gene end by 0 bases; junction bases not matched to a gene: 19. The germline gives CDR1 SGDLS, CDR2 YYNGEE.